This TCR beta chain is drawn from a study of Ad26.COV2.S vaccination and SARS-CoV-2 variants. Overall study findings and caveats: Vaccine recipients showed a spike-specific TCR breadth that was higher than in placebo recipients.

Regarding this clone: The antigen remains undetermined.

Profiled with immunoSEQ multiplex PCR; TCRdb holds only in-frame clones, not every one. The sample has around 300,000 clones; around 89% are singletons. Documented treatment: around 19 received Ad26.COV2.S at low or high dose, single or two shots; several received placebo; per-sample allocation not given. Sample collection was performed on day 63 after the first vaccine or placebo injection. Expression of Wuhan-strain SARS-CoV-2 spike came from the Ad26 vector that formed the vaccine. Germline assignment: CDR1 MDHEN and CDR2 SYDVKM. CDR3 length equals 16 residues. V gave up 3 bases and J gave up 3 bases; unmatched junction bases: 10.

This receptor was taken from a person between 18 and 60 years old who received the Ad26.COV2.S COVID-19 vaccine or a placebo. Here the sequenced sample was peripheral blood, taken in a trial of Ad26.COV2.S vaccine versus placebo. The chain combines TRBV28 with TRBJ2-7, with TRBD1 matching 8 bases. The CDR3 loop reads CASSLVLGQGNYEQYF. The CDR3 DNA reads TGTGCCAGCAGTTTGGTCCTCGGACAGGGTAACTACGAGCAGTACTTC.